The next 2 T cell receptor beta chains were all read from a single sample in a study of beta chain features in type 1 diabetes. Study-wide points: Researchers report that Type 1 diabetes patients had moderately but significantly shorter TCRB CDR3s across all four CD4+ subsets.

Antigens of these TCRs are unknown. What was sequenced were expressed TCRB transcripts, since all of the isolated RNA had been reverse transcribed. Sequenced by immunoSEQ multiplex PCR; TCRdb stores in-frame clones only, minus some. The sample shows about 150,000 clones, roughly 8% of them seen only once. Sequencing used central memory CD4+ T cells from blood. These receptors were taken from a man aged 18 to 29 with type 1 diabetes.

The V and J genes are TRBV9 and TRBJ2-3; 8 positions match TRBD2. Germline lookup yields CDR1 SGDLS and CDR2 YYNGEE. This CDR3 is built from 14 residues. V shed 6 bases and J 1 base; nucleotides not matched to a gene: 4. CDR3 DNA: TGTGCCAGCAACTCCGGGGGGGGCACAGATACGCAGTATTTT. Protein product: CASNSGGGTDTQYF. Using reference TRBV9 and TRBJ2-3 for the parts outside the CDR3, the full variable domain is DSGVTQTPKHLITATGQRVTLRCSPRSGDLSVYWYQQSLDQGLQFLIQYYNGEERAKGNILERFSAQQFPDLHSELNLSSLELGDSALYFCASNSGGGTDTQYFGPGTRLTVL.

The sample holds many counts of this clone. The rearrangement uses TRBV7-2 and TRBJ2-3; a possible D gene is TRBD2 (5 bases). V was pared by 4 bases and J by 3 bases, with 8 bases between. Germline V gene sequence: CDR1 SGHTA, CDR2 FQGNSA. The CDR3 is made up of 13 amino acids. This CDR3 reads CASSSGGTDTQYF. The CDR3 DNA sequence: TGTGCCAGCAGCTCTGGAGGTACAGATACGCAGTATTTT.